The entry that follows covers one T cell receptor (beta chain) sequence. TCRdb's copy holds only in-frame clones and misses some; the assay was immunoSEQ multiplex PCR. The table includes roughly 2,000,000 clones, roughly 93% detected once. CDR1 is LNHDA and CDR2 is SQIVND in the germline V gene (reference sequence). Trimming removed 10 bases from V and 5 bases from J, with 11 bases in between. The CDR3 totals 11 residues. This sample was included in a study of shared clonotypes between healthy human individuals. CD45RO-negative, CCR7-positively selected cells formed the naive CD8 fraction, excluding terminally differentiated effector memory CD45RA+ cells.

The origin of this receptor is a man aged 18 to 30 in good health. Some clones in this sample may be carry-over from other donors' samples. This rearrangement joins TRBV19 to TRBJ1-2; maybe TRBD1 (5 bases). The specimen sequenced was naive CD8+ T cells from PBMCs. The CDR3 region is CATLGGYGYTF. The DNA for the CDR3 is TGTGCCACCCTCGGGGGGTATGGCTACACCTTC.